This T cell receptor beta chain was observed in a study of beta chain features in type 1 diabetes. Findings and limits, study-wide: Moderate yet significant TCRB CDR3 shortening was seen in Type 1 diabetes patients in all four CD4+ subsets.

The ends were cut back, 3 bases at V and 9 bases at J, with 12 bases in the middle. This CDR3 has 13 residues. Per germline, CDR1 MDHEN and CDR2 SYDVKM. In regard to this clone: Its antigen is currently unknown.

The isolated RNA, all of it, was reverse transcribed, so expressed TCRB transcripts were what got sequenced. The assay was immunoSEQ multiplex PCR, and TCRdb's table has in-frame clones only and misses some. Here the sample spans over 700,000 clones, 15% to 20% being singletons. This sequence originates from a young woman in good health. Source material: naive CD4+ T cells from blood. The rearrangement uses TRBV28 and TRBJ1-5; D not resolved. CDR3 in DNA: TGTGCCAGCAGTTTTCGGACTTGGGGGCCCCAGCATTTT. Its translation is CASSFRTWGPQHF.